The 10 T cell receptor beta chains below all came from one sample that was sequenced in a study of radiation and T cells in renal cell carcinoma. Using immunoSEQ multiplex PCR, the repertoire was profiled, and TCRdb retains in-frame clones only, with some absent. The sample shows 18,000 or so clones, around 63% of them seen only once. Treatment in this sample: treatment-naive control, cytoreductive nephrectomy. The sample consisted of tumor tissue, taken from a patient whose treatment was nephrectomy without radiotherapy. These receptors were collected from a man aged 45-65 years with renal cell carcinoma.

The chain has TRBV5-1 and TRBJ1-2; D is possibly TRBD1 (6 bases). Trimming shortened V by 5 bases and J by 6 bases, and 17 bases separated the two germline ends. Germline-derived CDR1 and CDR2 are SGHRS and YFSETQ. There are 14 residues in the CDR3. The CDR3 DNA follows: TGCGCCAGCAGTACGGGGCAGGGGACGGATGGCTACACCTTC. Translated: CASSTGQGTDGYTF.

The chain recombines TRBV10-3 with TRBJ2-2; 7 bases align to TRBD1. The CDR3 extends over 13 amino acids. Looked up from germline, CDR1 is ENHRY and CDR2 is SYGVKD. V lost 9 bases and J lost 9; bases outside the gene matches: 10. The CDR3 coding sequence is TGTGCCATTCTTGGGACAGACGACCGGGAGCTGTTTTTT. Translation gives CAILGTDDRELFF.

The chain employs TRBV5-5 and TRBJ2-3; no clear D gene. The CDR3 has 15 amino acids. V dropped 0 bases and J dropped 0 bases, with 8 bases sitting between them. Germline V lookup: CDR1 SGHKS, CDR2 YYEKEE (reference sequence). The CDR3 DNA is TGTGCCAGCAGCTTGGATGGGTCTAGCACAGATACGCAGTATTTT. This gives the protein CASSLDGSSTDTQYF.

Of note for this clone: One end of the junction does not line up with germline, which may come from a read error. V is TRBV5-4 and J is TRBJ2-2; D is uncertain. Looked up from germline, CDR1 is SGHNT and CDR2 is YYREEE (reference sequence). The CDR3 runs to 13 residues. The CDR3 nucleotides read TGTGCCAGCAGCAACGGAAGCACCCGGGAGCTGTTTTTT. Protein: CASSNGSTRELFF. The complete variable domain, with remaining parts taken from reference TRBV5-4 and TRBJ2-2, reads ETGVTQSPTHLIKTRGQQVTLRCSSQSGHNTVSWYQQALGQGPQFIFQYYREEENGRGNFPPRFSGLQFPNYSSELNVNALELDDSALYLCASSNGSTRELFFGEGSRLTVL.

The V and J genes are TRBV5-6 and TRBJ2-7, with 7 nucleotides matching TRBD1. CDR1 SGHDT and CDR2 YYEEEE come from the germline V gene. This CDR3 has 13 residues. V lost 4 bases, J lost 7 bases, and 8 bases stayed unmatched. As DNA, the CDR3 is TGTGCCAGCAGCAGGGGGCACGGTAAAGAGCAGTACTTC. Translated, it gives CASSRGHGKEQYF.

The rearrangement links TRBV6-1 to TRBJ2-7; D is unresolved. V lost 2 bases and J 0 bases, leaving 11 bases between the germline ends. Germline CDR1 reads MNHNS; CDR2 reads SASEGT. The CDR3 has 15 residues. The CDR3 sequence: CASSEFKVSSYEQYF. The DNA of the CDR3 is TGTGCCAGCAGTGAATTCAAGGTTAGCTCCTACGAGCAGTACTTC.

This clone has just one count. The chain joins TRBV2 to TRBJ2-3; a weak D match, TRBD2 (6 bases). Trimming took 7 bases from V and 6 from J, leaving 23 bases between them. CDR3 length: 16 amino acids. In germline, CDR1 is SNHLY, CDR2 FYNNEI. CDR3 sequence reads: CASIGLREAKGDTQYF. CDR3 in DNA: TGTGCCAGCATCGGGTTAAGGGAGGCAAAGGGGGATACGCAGTATTTT.

This clone was picked up a small number of times. This sequence joins TRBV11-2 and TRBJ2-1; D is ambiguous. Trimming stripped 8 bases from V and 3 bases from J, with 8 bases between. This CDR3 contains 12 residues. CDR1 is SGHAT, CDR2 FQNNGV, per germline. CDR3 loop: CASASFYNEQFF. Written as DNA, the CDR3 is TGTGCCAGCGCCTCGTTCTACAATGAGCAGTTCTTC.

V gene TRBV15 combines with J gene TRBJ2-7; 8 bases fit TRBD1. Germline lookup yields CDR1 LNHNV and CDR2 YYDKDF (reference sequence). The CDR3 spans 15 residues. Losses at the gene ends were 0 bases for V and 3 bases for J; bases not matched to a gene: 4. CDR3 nucleotide sequence: TGTGCCACCAGCAGAGACAGGGGGCAGATCTACGAGCAGTACTTC. As protein: CATSRDRGQIYEQYF.

This sequence joins TRBV4-3 and TRBJ2-2; 11 bases line up with TRBD2. Trimming removed 0 bases from V and 5 bases from J; junction bases left unmatched: 5. There are 17 residues in the CDR3. Germline CDR1 and CDR2: LGHNA and YSLEER. CDR3 loop: CASSQEALAGGTGELFF. The CDR3 DNA sequence: TGCGCCAGCAGCCAAGAGGCGCTAGCGGGAGGAACCGGGGAGCTGTTTTTT.